This record looks at one T cell receptor (beta chain) sequence and its context. These data are taken from a study of shared clonotypes between healthy human individuals. Study context: A donor's plate count was three for CD4 naive and three for CD4 memory; CD8 naive had two and CD8 memory one.

At a deep level, the assay was run. Several immunoSEQ plates held equal portions of the genomic DNA taken from each subset. Sorted-subset replicate PCR reactions contained roughly 200 ng DNA, corresponding to some 29,000 T cell genomes. Only in-frame clones appear in the TCRdb table, and some are missing; sequencing was by immunoSEQ multiplex PCR. Of roughly 2.4 million clones in the sample, approximately 94% were seen once. The V end lost 5 bases, the J end lost 4 bases, and 8 bases lay between the germline ends. This CDR3 has 11 amino acids. Germline values: CDR1 DFQATT, CDR2 SNEGSKA (reference sequence).

Sequences were obtained from naive CD4+ T cells sorted from blood. The subset denotes: CD45RA+ positively selected. This receptor was obtained from a man younger than 35 in good health. The chain is built from TRBV20-1 and TRBJ1-2; D is undetermined. CDR3: CSAFRFYGYTF. In DNA form, the CDR3 reads TGCAGTGCTTTCCGATTCTATGGCTACACCTTC.